The following is a TCR beta chain sequence with its context. This specimen belongs to a study of blood T cell repertoires in COVID-19. Living in 25 or so US areas, the participants were between 18 and 89 years of age. Participant reports of clinical history set cohort assignment. Sequencing used immunoSEQ multiplex PCR; TCRdb keeps in-frame clones, though not all of them. The sample includes hundreds of thousands of clones, 80% to 90% of them seen just once. Sequenced sample: PBMCs or T cells enriched from blood (not recorded which). This TCR came from a young woman who had recovered from COVID-19.

The CDR3 DNA reads as TGTGCCTGGAGTTCGGAGGTTTATCGCGGCTACACCTTC. This gives the protein CAWSSEVYRGYTF. This chain links TRBV30 with TRBJ1-2; D unclear. Trimming left V 2 bases short and J 8 bases short, with 15 bases between. The length of the CDR3 is 13 residues. Germline V gene lookup returns CDR1 GTSNPN and CDR2 SVGIG (reference sequence).